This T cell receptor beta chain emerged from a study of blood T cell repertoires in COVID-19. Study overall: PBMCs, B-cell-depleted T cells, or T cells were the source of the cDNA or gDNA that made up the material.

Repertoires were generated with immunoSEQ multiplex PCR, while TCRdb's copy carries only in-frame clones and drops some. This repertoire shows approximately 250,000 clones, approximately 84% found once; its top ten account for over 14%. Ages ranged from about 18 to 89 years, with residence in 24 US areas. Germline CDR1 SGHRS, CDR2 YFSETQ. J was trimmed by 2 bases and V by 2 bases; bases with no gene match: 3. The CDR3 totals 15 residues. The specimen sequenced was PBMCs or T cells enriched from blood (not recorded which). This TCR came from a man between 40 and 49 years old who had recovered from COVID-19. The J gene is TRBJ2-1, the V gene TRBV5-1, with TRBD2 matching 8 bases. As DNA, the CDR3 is TGCGCCAGCAGCTTCACTAGCGGCCCCTACAATGAGCAGTTCTTC. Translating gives CASSFTSGPYNEQFF.